This record covers a single T cell receptor (beta chain). Some clones are missing from TCRdb's copy, which holds only in-frame ones; the method was immunoSEQ multiplex PCR. The sample holds over 10,000 clones, just over 65% seen once. J was trimmed by 9 bases and V by 4 bases; bases with no gene match: 12. In germline, CDR1 is SGHNT, CDR2 YENEEA. The CDR3 spans 15 residues. The data derive from a study of tumor-infiltrating lymphocytes in localized non-small cell lung cancer. This sequence originates from a human donor with non-small cell lung cancer. The specimen sequenced was uninvolved lung tissue not adjacent to the tumor. The chain has TRBV11-3 and TRBJ2-1, with 7 bases aligning to TRBD1. Here the CDR3 reads CASSSGTMGDSEQFF. CDR3 sequence (DNA): TGTGCCAGCAGCTCGGGGACAATGGGGGACAGTGAGCAGTTCTTC.